The source of this T cell receptor beta chain is a study of cytomegalovirus exposure and HLA in healthy donors. Broader study findings: It was approximately 150 TCR beta chains that were listed as cytomegalovirus-associated. In vitro data verified three CMV-associated chains as specific for CMV antigens.

These donors were members of the approximately 110-subject validation cohort, a group separate from the roughly 670-subject first cohort. Comments on this clone: The antigen remains undetermined.

The trim removed 5 bases at V and 2 bases at J, leaving 7 bases unmatched. The germline V gene has CDR1 ENHRY and CDR2 SYGVKD. This CDR3 contains 18 residues. Libraries were prepared by immunoSEQ multiplex PCR; TCRdb keeps only in-frame clonotypes and omits some of them. The table shows tens of thousands of clones, with around nine tenths occurring only once. The chain links TRBV10-3 to TRBJ2-2, with 14 bases matching TRBD2. The receptor was isolated from a woman in her twenties or thirties in good health and CMV-seronegative. Sequencing was done on a sample of PBMCs. Written as DNA, the CDR3 is TGTGCCATCAGTCCGGGACTAGCGGGAGTACCCAACACCGGGGAGCTGTTTTTT. This translates into CAISPGLAGVPNTGELFF.